A selection of T cell receptor beta chains follows, all from one sample in a study of shared clonotypes between healthy human individuals. The method was immunoSEQ multiplex PCR; TCRdb's version includes in-frame clones alone and lacks a portion of them. Seen here are over 2 million clones, 85% to 95% observed once, and the top ten hold around 0.13%. The sequenced sample was naive CD4+ T cells sorted from blood. These receptor sequences come from a man between 18 and 35 years old in good health. Each CDR3 is given with its conserved first and last residue. The order of the fields is J gene, clone size, D gene, V gene, CDR3 DNA, CDR3 protein. D genes are given only for firm matches. Not all rows give a size; the values are once, few, many and, for expanded clones, a class.

>TRBJ2-6|-|TRBD2|TRBV10-3
TGTGCCATCAGTGAGTCTAGACTAGCGGGGATCTCTGGGGCCAACGTCCTGACTTTC
CAISESRLAGISGANVLTF
>TRBJ1-4|-|-|TRBV9
TGTGCCAGCGGCATGGGGGCGAGAGAAAAACTGTTTTTT
CASGMGAREKLFF
>TRBJ2-2|many|-|TRBV2
TGTGCCAGCAGTGAAAGTTTGGGGATAGGGGAGCTGTTTTTT
CASSESLGIGELFF
>TRBJ2-2|-|TRBD2|TRBV10-3
TGTGCCTCCGAGCGGGAGATTTCCGGGGAGCTGTTTTTT
CASEREISGELFF
>TRBJ1-6|-|-|TRBV19
TGTGCCAGTAGTGAGGAGCTTGGTCTTTTTTCACCCCTCCACTTT
CASSEELGLFSPLHF
>TRBJ2-5|-|-|TRBV6-5
TGTGCCAGCAGTTACGGCCAGCAAGAGACCCAGTACTTC
CASSYGQQETQYF
>TRBJ2-2|-|-|TRBV11-2
TGTGCCAGCAGCTCCCTGGGGGGGAACACCGGGGAGCTGTTTTTT
CASSSLGGNTGELFF
>TRBJ2-1|-|-|TRBV25-1
TGTGCCAGCAGTGAAAGTTGGGGTGGCGGTGAGCAGTTCTTC
CASSESWGGGEQFF
>TRBJ1-4|once|-|TRBV30
TGTGCCTGGAGTCTGTGGACATTCAATGAAAAACTGTTTTTT
CAWSLWTFNEKLFF
>TRBJ1-5|once|-|TRBV27
TGTGCCAGCAGCGCAGAATATAGCAATCAGCCCCAGCATTTT
CASSAEYSNQPQHF
>TRBJ1-4|-|-|TRBV30
TGTGCCTGGAGTCCGGCCCCAAGGGATGAAAAACTGTTTTTT
CAWSPAPRDEKLFF
>TRBJ2-7|-|-|TRBV2
TGTGCCAGCAGTGAAGTGGGGAGTGGCTACGAGCAGTACTTC
CASSEVGSGYEQYF
>TRBJ2-5|-|TRBD2|TRBV30
TGTGCCTGGGCCAGACTAGCGGGCCTCCAAGAGACCCAGTACTTC
CAWARLAGLQETQYF
>TRBJ2-1|-|-|TRBV4-3
TGCGCCAGCAGCCAAGATTTTCTGGCTTACAATGAGCAGTTCTTC
CASSQDFLAYNEQFF
>TRBJ2-5|-|-|TRBV7-2
TGTGCCAGCGGGGGATCGATCCAAGAGACCCAGTACTTC
CASGGSIQETQYF
>TRBJ1-5|-|-|TRBV4-1
TGCGCCAGCAGCCCGAGCGGACAGATTAGCAATCAGCCCCAGCATTTT
CASSPSGQISNQPQHF
>TRBJ2-5|-|-|TRBV4-3
TGCGCCAGCAGCCGGGAAGGGAGTAGCCAGGAGACCCAGTACTTC
CASSREGSSQETQYF
>TRBJ2-1|once|TRBD1|TRBV2
TGTGCCAGCAGGGGGACAGGGCCCTACAATGAGCAGTTCTTC
CASRGTGPYNEQFF
>TRBJ2-2|-|-|TRBV4-1
TGCGCCAGCAGCCAAGGGGGAGTGGGTCTGAACACCGGGGAGCTGTTTTTT
CASSQGGVGLNTGELFF
>TRBJ2-7|-|-|TRBV7-8
TGTGCCAGCACCGGCCGGGACTCAAGTCACGAGCAGTACTTC
CASTGRDSSHEQYF
>TRBJ2-2|-|-|TRBV5-1
TGCGCCAGCAGCTTGGAGGCGAATATCGGGGAGCTGTTTTTT
CASSLEANIGELFF
>TRBJ1-2|-|-|TRBV11-2
TGTGCCAGCAGCTTAAACCAGGGACAACAAAAGGGCTACACCTTC
CASSLNQGQQKGYTF
>TRBJ2-1|-|TRBD2|TRBV11-2
TGTGCCAGCAGATACTCGGGCGGGAGAGGAAATGAGCAGTTCTTC
CASRYSGGRGNEQFF
>TRBJ2-2|-|-|TRBV11-2
TGTGCCAGCAGCCCCATTGTGGGGACCATGAACACCGGGGAGCTGTTTTTT
CASSPIVGTMNTGELFF
>TRBJ2-5|-|TRBD1|TRBV25-1
TGTGCCAGCAGTGAATTCCGCGGACAGGGAATTGGGCAAGAGACCCAGTACTTC
CASSEFRGQGIGQETQYF
>TRBJ1-1|-|TRBD1|TRBV6-5
TGTGCCAGCAGTTTCGGGGACAGGGCTGACACTGAAGCTTTCTTT
CASSFGDRADTEAFF
>TRBJ1-1|-|TRBD1|TRBV30
TGTGCCTGGACGGACAGGGACACTGAAGCTTTCTTT
CAWTDRDTEAFF
>TRBJ1-2|-|-|TRBV6-5
TGTGCCAGCAGTTCTCATCGGGGAGTCAACTATGGCTACACCTTC
CASSSHRGVNYGYTF
>TRBJ2-1|-|-|TRBV9
TGTGCCAGCAGCGTTCTGGAGGGCTCCTACAATGAGCAGTTCTTC
CASSVLEGSYNEQFF
>TRBJ2-7|-|-|TRBV10-3
TGTGCCATCAGTGAGAGGACAGCCGACTACGAGCAGTACTTC
CAISERTADYEQYF
>TRBJ1-1|-|TRBD1|TRBV30
TGTGCCTCACACAGGGGGCAGGCCAACACTGAAGCTTTCTTT
CASHRGQANTEAFF
>TRBJ1-2|-|TRBD1|TRBV7-9
TGTGCCAGCAGCCGGACAGGGCTTAACCTGAGGGGCTACACCTTC
CASSRTGLNLRGYTF
>TRBJ2-7|-|TRBD2|TRBV7-8
TGTGCCAGCAGCTCCCAAGGGGGGACTAGCGGATCCTACGAGCAGTACTTC
CASSSQGGTSGSYEQYF
>TRBJ1-5|-|-|TRBV11-2
TGTGCCAGCAGCTTCCTGGCGGATAGCAATCAGCCCCAGCATTTT
CASSFLADSNQPQHF
>TRBJ2-3|-|-|TRBV4-2
TGTGCCAGCAGTCTCCCGGGACTTATCACAGATACGCAGTATTTT
CASSLPGLITDTQYF
>TRBJ1-1|once|TRBD1|TRBV9
TGTGCCAGCAGCCCCGCGGGCGGGACAGGGGGCCCGGGCACTGAAGCTTTCTTT
CASSPAGGTGGPGTEAFF
>TRBJ2-7|-|TRBD2|TRBV7-2
TGTGCCAGCAGCTTAGCGGGGCTAGCGGGAGCCCACGAGCAGTACTTC
CASSLAGLAGAHEQYF
>TRBJ2-7|-|-|TRBV29-1
TGCAGCGTCCTTATTGGTCGGCTAAGCTCCTACGAGCAGTACTTC
CSVLIGRLSSYEQYF
>TRBJ2-3|-|TRBD2|TRBV11-2
TGTGCCAGCAGCTTAGAGGCGGGAGGGGTAGATACGCAGTATTTT
CASSLEAGGVDTQYF
>TRBJ1-2|once|-|TRBV18
TGTGCCAGCTTAGGAGAGGTTAACTATGGCTACACCTTC
CASLGEVNYGYTF
>TRBJ1-6|-|-|TRBV5-4
TGTGCCAGCAGCCCGACCTCCGGGGCCACCATCACATACTCACCCCTCCACTTT
CASSPTSGATITYSPLHF
>TRBJ1-2|-|-|TRBV6-6
TGTGCCAGCAGTTCCTCCGGAAGGGGCTACGGCTACACCTTC
CASSSSGRGYGYTF
>TRBJ1-6|-|TRBD1|TRBV10-2
TGCGCCGGCTCTACCGGGACAGGGTCAACACCCCTCCACTTT
CAGSTGTGSTPLHF
>TRBJ2-7|-|TRBD2|TRBV7-2
TGTGCCAGCAGCTTAACATCGGGACTAGCGGGTTACGAGCAGTACTTC
CASSLTSGLAGYEQYF
>TRBJ2-1|-|TRBD2|TRBV5-4
TGTGCCAGCAGCTCCCGCGGGGGGGCTACCCCTAACAATGAGCAGTTCTTC
CASSSRGGATPNNEQFF
>TRBJ2-7|-|TRBD1|TRBV7-8
TGTGCCAGCAGCTGGCCGGGACAGGGGAGCTCCTACGAGCAGTACTTC
CASSWPGQGSSYEQYF
>TRBJ2-7|-|-|TRBV11-2
TGTGCCAGCAGCTTAGGGGCTAGCGTCCAAGTACGGCAGTACTTC
CASSLGASVQVRQYF
>TRBJ1-2|-|-|TRBV28
TGTGCCAGCAGTTCAGGGTTGTTAAGGGCTGCTGGCTACACCTTC
CASSSGLLRAAGYTF
>TRBJ2-5|-|-|TRBV5-3
TGTGCCAGAAGCTTGGAATTTAGGACTCAAGAGACCCAGTACTTC
CARSLEFRTQETQYF
>TRBJ2-2|-|TRBD2|TRBV7-9
TGTGCCAGCAGAACTAGCGGGAGGGCTACGAACACCGGGGAGCTGTTTTTT
CASRTSGRATNTGELFF
>TRBJ1-2|-|-|TRBV11-2
TGTGCCAGCAGCTTAGCCGGGACCGCCGCTATCTATGGCTACACCTTC
CASSLAGTAAIYGYTF
>TRBJ2-3|-|TRBD2|TRBV28
TGTGCCAGCAGTATGAGCGGGGGAGGGTATACGCAGTATTTT
CASSMSGGGYTQYF
>TRBJ2-3|-|TRBD2|TRBV7-2
TGTGCCAGCAGCATAACGACTAGCGGAAATACGCAGTATTTT
CASSITTSGNTQYF
>TRBJ2-7|-|-|TRBV14
TGTGCCAGCAGCCCGGCCCCCTACGAGCAGTACTTC
CASSPAPYEQYF
>TRBJ2-7|-|-|TRBV4-3
TGCGCCAGCAGCCAAGCTGGGGTCGGGACCTACGAGCAGTACTTC
CASSQAGVGTYEQYF
>TRBJ2-1|-|-|TRBV10-1
TGCGCCAGCAGCAGGGGAGCGACCTACAATGAGCAGTTCTTC
CASSRGATYNEQFF
>TRBJ2-1|-|TRBD2|TRBV30
TGTGCCTGGAACCGTCTAGCGGGAGCTTCTCGTGTCGGGTTCTTC
CAWNRLAGASRVGFF
>TRBJ1-4|-|-|TRBV11-2
TGTGCCAGCAGCTTAGGGGTGGCAGGGCCTAATGAAAAACTGTTTTTT
CASSLGVAGPNEKLFF
>TRBJ1-1|-|TRBD1|TRBV11-2
TGTGCCAGCAGCGCGGACAGGGGGAACACTGAAGCTTTCTTT
CASSADRGNTEAFF
>TRBJ2-1|-|-|TRBV6-4
TGTGCCAGCAGTGCGCGACCGGACCCCTACAATGAGCAGTTCTTC
CASSARPDPYNEQFF